This TCR beta chain was retrieved from a study of CD8+ T cells in alopecia areata. Extraction of RNA preceded its reverse transcription into cDNA, which served as the sequencing template. Profiling relied on immunoSEQ multiplex PCR, and the TCRdb table lists in-frame clones only, not all of them. The sample comprises 190,000 or so clones, about 60% of which are singletons, and roughly 13% rests with the top ten. The CDR3 extends over 15 amino acids. Germline CDR1 SNHLY, CDR2 FYNNEI. Trimming removed 3 bases from V and 0 bases from J, with 9 bases in between. Treatment here: oral pan-JAK inhibitor, 5-10 mg twice daily.

This TCR came from a human donor with alopecia areata. V gene TRBV2 combines with J gene TRBJ1-5, with D possibly matching TRBD1 (5 bases). Source: CD8+ T cells sorted from blood, taken at week 24, from a patient treated with tofacitinib. CDR3 sequence reads: CASSDRDYSNQPQHF. As DNA, the CDR3 is TGTGCCAGCAGTGACAGGGATTATAGCAATCAGCCCCAGCATTTT.